These 21 T cell receptor beta chains originate from one sample sequenced in a study of T cell responses to AZD1222 COVID-19 vaccine. Clones were read by immunoSEQ multiplex PCR, and TCRdb kept only the in-frame ones, dropping some. The sample has 90,000 to 150,000 clones; 80% to 90% are singletons. This material consisted of peripheral blood, taken 28 days after the second AZD1222 dose. The receptors stem from an adult who received the AZD1222 COVID-19 vaccine.

This clone showed up just a few times. The V gene is TRBV6-5, the J gene TRBJ2-7; D is possibly TRBD2 (5 bases). This CDR3 has 14 residues. Trimming took off 3 bases at V and 0 bases at J, with 9 bases between the two ends. Germline-derived CDR1 and CDR2 are MNHEY and SVGAGI. CDR3 protein: CASSYTGSSYEQYF. As DNA, the CDR3 is TGTGCCAGCAGTTATACGGGGAGCTCCTACGAGCAGTACTTC.

The J gene is TRBJ1-3, the V gene TRBV19; the D gene is possibly TRBD1 (5 bases). The CDR3 loop spans 17 amino acids. Trimming shortened V by 4 bases and J by 2 bases, and 18 bases separated the two germline ends. Germline V CDR1 and CDR2: LNHDA, SQIVND (reference sequence). DNA of the CDR3: TGTGCCAGTAGTAAAAAAGGTCAGGGTATGACTGGAAACACCATATATTTT. It codes for CASSKKGQGMTGNTIYF. Variable domain in full (rest from reference TRBV19 and TRBJ1-3): DGGITQSPKYLFRKEGQNVTLSCEQNLNHDAMYWYRQDPGQGLRLIYYSQIVNDFQKGDIAEGYSVSREKKESFPLTVTSAQKNPTAFYLCASSKKGQGMTGNTIYFGEGSWLTVV.

V and J are TRBV5-1 and TRBJ2-3; the match to TRBD2 covers 7 bases. Germline assignment: CDR1 SGHRS and CDR2 YFSETQ. V gave up 4 bases and J gave up 0 bases; unmatched junction bases: 2. The CDR3 length is 14 residues. For the CDR3, the DNA is TGCGCCAGCAGCCAGCGGGGAAGCACAGATACGCAGTATTTT. This sequence encodes CASSQRGSTDTQYF.

This chain uses TRBV2 with TRBJ2-2; the match to TRBD2 covers 9 bases. V was clipped by 11 bases and J by 5 bases; unmatched bases: 9. CDR1 and CDR2 (germline): SNHLY, FYNNEI. The CDR3 consists of 14 residues. The CDR3 is CAPRGGGGTGELFF. As DNA, the CDR3 is TGTGCCCCCCGCGGCGGGGGGGGGACCGGGGAGCTGTTTTTT.

The CDR3 loop reads CASSFGNDYGYTF. The CDR3 bases are TGCGCCAGCAGCTTCGGGAACGACTATGGCTACACCTTC. The chain combines TRBV5-1 with TRBJ1-2; D ambiguous. The CDR3 is 13 amino acids. The germline V and J ends were trimmed by 2 bases and 3 bases, with 8 bases remaining between them. CDR1 and CDR2 (germline): SGHRS, YFSETQ. The whole variable domain, remainder taken from reference TRBV5-1 and TRBJ1-2, is KAGVTQTPRYLIKTRGQQVTLSCSPISGHRSVSWYQQTPGQGLQFLFEYFSETQRNKGNFPGRFSGRQFSNSRSEMNVSTLELGDSALYLCASSFGNDYGYTFGSGTRLTVV.

A note on this clone: The same CDR3 can be traced to other DNA sequences in this sample. The chain carries TRBV12-3 or TRBV12-4 and TRBJ2-3, with D uncertain. The CDR3 extends over 12 amino acids. The V end lost 6 bases, the J end lost 3 bases, and 7 bases lay between the germline ends. CDR3 in DNA: TGTGCCAGCAGCCCCGGGACAGATACGCAGTATTTT. Translated, it gives CASSPGTDTQYF.

This clone was observed a handful of times. This sequence joins TRBV7-2 and TRBJ2-7; 8 bases match TRBD1. The V gene end was trimmed by 5 bases and the J gene end by 0 bases; junction bases not matched to a gene: 6. Per germline, CDR1 SGHTA and CDR2 FQGNSA. This CDR3 has 15 residues. The CDR3, as DNA: TGTGCCAGCAGCCGTAGACAGGGGAACTCCTACGAGCAGTACTTC. Its protein is CASSRRQGNSYEQYF. Drawing the rest from reference TRBV7-2 and TRBJ2-7, the complete variable domain is GAGVSQSPSNKVTEKGKDVELRCDPISGHTALYWYRQSLGQGLEFLIYFQGNSAPDKSGLPSDRFSAERTGGSVSTLTIQRTQQEDSAVYLCASSRRQGNSYEQYFGPGTRLTVT.

This rearrangement joins TRBV9 to TRBJ2-5, with D unclear. Trimming removed 0 bases from V and 1 base from J, with 7 bases in between. The CDR3 totals 14 residues. Germline assignment: CDR1 SGDLS and CDR2 YYNGEE. CDR3 sequence (DNA): TGTGCCAGCAGCGTAGGGACGGCCCAAGAGACCCAGTACTTC. This sequence encodes CASSVGTAQETQYF.

This clone appeared once. This rearrangement joins TRBV9 to TRBJ2-7, with 7 bases lining up with TRBD2. CDR1 and CDR2 from the germline V gene are SGDLS and YYNGEE. The CDR3 loop spans 15 amino acids. V was pared by 4 bases and J by 0 bases, with 7 bases of the junction left unmatched. As DNA, the CDR3 is TGTGCCAGCAGCCCCCGGGGGGAGAGCTCCTACGAGCAGTACTTC. Translation: CASSPRGESSYEQYF.

This rearrangement joins TRBV4-2 to TRBJ2-1, with D possibly being TRBD2 (5 bases). V was trimmed by 2 bases and J by 6 bases, leaving 11 bases between them. CDR1 and CDR2 (germline): LGHNA, YNFKEQ. The CDR3 sequence is 14 residues long. The CDR3 reads CASSQKGEVNEQFF. The DNA for the CDR3 is TGTGCCAGCAGCCAAAAGGGAGAAGTCAATGAGCAGTTCTTC.

The chain links TRBV2 to TRBJ2-2; TRBD2 matches 8 bases. Trimming removed 0 bases from V and 3 bases from J; junction bases left unmatched: 6. Germline-derived CDR1 and CDR2 are SNHLY and FYNNEI. The CDR3 spans 17 residues. CDR3 protein: CASSEARLAGHTGELFF. The CDR3 DNA follows: TGTGCCAGCAGTGAAGCGCGGCTAGCGGGTCACACCGGGGAGCTGTTTTTT.

This clone was detected only a few times. The CDR3 loop reads CASSQDRGVGELFF. DNA of the CDR3: TGTGCCAGCAGCCAAGACAGGGGGGTCGGGGAGCTGTTTTTT. The V call is TRBV4-2, the J call TRBJ2-2, with D perhaps TRBD1 (7 bases). The CDR3 loop spans 14 amino acids. CDR1 LGHNA and CDR2 YNFKEQ come from the germline V gene. Trimming pared 0 bases from V and 7 bases from J, leaving 9 bases between.

This sequence joins TRBV7-2 and TRBJ2-1, with TRBD2 matching 8 bases. The length of the CDR3 is 13 residues. V gave up 6 bases and J gave up 6 bases; unmatched junction bases: 4. The germline V gene has CDR1 SGHTA and CDR2 FQGNSA. For the CDR3, the DNA is TGTGCCAGCAGGCTAGCGGGCGGCAATGAGCAGTTCTTC. Protein: CASRLAGGNEQFF.

The CDR3 reads CASSGGSGGYTDTQYF. The CDR3 DNA is TGTGCCAGCAGCGGAGGCTCGGGGGGCTACACAGATACGCAGTATTTT. V and J are TRBV13 and TRBJ2-3; TRBD2 might be the D (7 bases). The V and J ends lost 5 bases and 2 bases respectively, with 17 bases between them. The CDR3 has 16 amino acids. Germline values: CDR1 PRHDT, CDR2 FYEKMQ (reference sequence).

The V and J genes are TRBV30 and TRBJ1-5; no clear D. CDR1 is GTSNPN, CDR2 SVGIG, per germline (reference sequence). V gave up 0 bases and J gave up 0 bases, with 6 bases separating them. This CDR3 comprises 14 residues. The chain's CDR3 is CAWSVQTSNQPQHF. CDR3 DNA: TGTGCCTGGAGTGTACAGACTAGCAATCAGCCCCAGCATTTT. Full variable domain (outside the CDR3, taken from reference TRBV30 and TRBJ1-5): SQTIHQWPATLVQPVGSPLSLECTVEGTSNPNLYWYRQAAGRGLQLLFYSVGIGQISSEVPQNLSASRPQDRQFILSSKKLLLSDSGFYLCAWSVQTSNQPQHFGDGTRLSIL.

The rearrangement links TRBV4-1 to TRBJ2-4; no definite D call. With 3 bases removed from V and 0 bases from J, the gap between germline ends came to 9 bases. The CDR3 contains 15 residues. Germline V gene sequence: CDR1 MGHRA, CDR2 YSYEKL. In DNA form, the CDR3 reads TGCGCCAGCAGCCAGGTAACGTTAGCCAAAAACATTCAGTACTTC. This translates into CASSQVTLAKNIQYF.

The rearrangement uses TRBV7-8 and TRBJ1-2; D is unclear. V was trimmed by 1 base and J by 5 bases, leaving 14 bases between them. Germline CDR1 SGHVS, CDR2 FQNEAQ. This CDR3 is built from 15 residues. For the CDR3, the DNA is TGTGCCAGCAGCTTAGAGGTTTTCCGAAGATATGGCTACACCTTC. It translates to CASSLEVFRRYGYTF.

V gene TRBV11-3 combines with J gene TRBJ2-1, with D perhaps TRBD1 (6 bases). CDR1 is SGHNT and CDR2 is YENEEA in the germline V gene. This CDR3 spans 12 amino acids. The V end lost 6 bases, the J end lost 3 bases, and 6 bases lay between the germline ends. The CDR3 DNA reads as TGTGCCAGCAGGGACAGCTACAATGAGCAGTTCTTC. Residues: CASRDSYNEQFF.

This clone has just a few counts. The chain joins TRBV30 to TRBJ1-6; no definite D call. Germline V CDR1 and CDR2: GTSNPN, SVGIG (reference sequence). Trimming cost V 4 bases and J 6 bases, with 10 bases left between them. CDR3 length equals 13 residues. The CDR3 protein is CAWTNLGNSPLHF. The DNA for the CDR3 is TGTGCCTGGACAAATCTGGGTAATTCACCCCTCCACTTT. Based on the CDR3 plus reference TRBV30 and TRBJ1-6, the full variable domain is SQTIHQWPATLVQPVGSPLSLECTVEGTSNPNLYWYRQAAGRGLQLLFYSVGIGQISSEVPQNLSASRPQDRQFILSSKKLLLSDSGFYLCAWTNLGNSPLHFGNGTRLTVT.

The sample holds one count of this clone. The chain is built from TRBV27 and TRBJ2-5; D unclear. Germline V gene lookup returns CDR1 MNHEY and CDR2 SMNVEV (reference sequence). V was trimmed by 0 bases and J by 7 bases, leaving 15 bases between them. This CDR3 spans 15 amino acids. The CDR3 loop reads CASSLSDNGFGTQYF. The CDR3 DNA follows: TGTGCCAGCAGTTTATCCGATAATGGGTTTGGGACCCAGTACTTC.

This clone has more than one count but fewer than ten. The rearrangement links TRBV5-1 to TRBJ2-7; the D is unclear. From germline, CDR1 is SGHRS and CDR2 YFSETQ. V lost 0 bases and J 5 bases, leaving 3 bases between the germline ends. There are 11 residues in the CDR3. CDR3 nucleotides: TGCGCCAGCAGCTTGGCGGACGAGCAGTACTTC. This gives the protein CASSLADEQYF.